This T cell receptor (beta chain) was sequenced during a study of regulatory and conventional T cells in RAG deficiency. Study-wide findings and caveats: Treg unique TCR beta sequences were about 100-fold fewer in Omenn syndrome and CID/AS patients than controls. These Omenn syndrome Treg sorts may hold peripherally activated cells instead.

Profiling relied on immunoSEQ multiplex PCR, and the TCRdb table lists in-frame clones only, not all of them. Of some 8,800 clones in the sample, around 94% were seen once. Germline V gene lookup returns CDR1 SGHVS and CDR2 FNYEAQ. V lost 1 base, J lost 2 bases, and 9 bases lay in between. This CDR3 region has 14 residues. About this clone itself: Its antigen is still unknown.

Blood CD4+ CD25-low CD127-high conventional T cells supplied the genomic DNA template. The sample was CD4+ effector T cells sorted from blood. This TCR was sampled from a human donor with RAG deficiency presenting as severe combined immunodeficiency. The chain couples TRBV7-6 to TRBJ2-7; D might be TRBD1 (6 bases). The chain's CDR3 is CASSLGTVTYEQYF. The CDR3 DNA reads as TGTGCCAGCAGCTTAGGGACAGTCACCTACGAGCAGTACTTC. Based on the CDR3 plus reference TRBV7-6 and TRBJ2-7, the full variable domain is GAGVSQSPRYKVTKRGQDVALRCDPISGHVSLYWYRQALGQGPEFLTYFNYEAQQDKSGLPNDRFSAERPEGSISTLTIQRTEQRDSAMYRCASSLGTVTYEQYFGPGTRLTVT.